This T cell receptor beta chain originates from a study of identifying expanded T cells in peripheral blood. On this clone: Its antigen is unidentified.

Some clones are missing from TCRdb's copy, which holds only in-frame ones; the method was immunoSEQ multiplex PCR. Altogether tens of thousands of clones are present, around 89% being singletons, with the ten largest covering 19%. Healthy donors had no documented immune events, such as infections, while sampled. CDR1 and CDR2 from the germline V gene are LNHNV and YYDKDF (reference sequence). The CDR3 extends over 14 amino acids. The ends were cut back, 3 bases at V and 9 bases at J, with 15 bases in the middle. Study-level points and caveats: About 1.3 clones differed between technical replicates, versus about 15 and 19 over time.

The rearrangement links TRBV15 to TRBJ2-1; possible D gene TRBD1, 5 bases. This receptor was identified in a person aged 18 to 75 in good health. Material for sequencing was blood. The CDR3 loop reads CATSSPKGRGEQFF. The CDR3 region has the DNA TGTGCCACCAGCAGTCCGAAGGGGCGTGGTGAGCAGTTCTTC.